Detailed here is one T cell receptor beta chain. The data were taken from a study of OX40 agonist ivuxolimab in advanced cancers. About the research overall: Patients received intravenous ivuxolimab every 2 weeks at 0.01 to 10 mg/kg.

Using immunoSEQ multiplex PCR, the repertoire was profiled, and TCRdb retains in-frame clones only, with some absent. The table has over 15,000 clones, 90% seen once. Germline CDR1 and CDR2: MDHEN and SYDVKM. V lost 8 bases to trimming and J lost 3 bases, with 20 bases between them. CDR3 length: 15 amino acids. The rearrangement uses TRBV28 and TRBJ2-7, with D unresolved. The clonotype was recovered from an adult with an advanced solid tumor such as melanoma, head and neck, liver or kidney cancer. The input for sequencing was CD4+ or CD8+ T cells sorted from blood, taken in a trial of the OX40 agonist ivuxolimab. CDR3 protein: CASRMQIFGFYEQYF. DNA for the CDR3: TGTGCCAGCCGTATGCAGATATTTGGTTTCTACGAGCAGTACTTC.